This TCR beta chain comes out of a study of blood T cells in healthy people across ages. Looking at the study overall: Capture via template switching afforded approximately one barcoded beta molecule per two T cells.

The V and J ends lost 6 bases and 7 bases respectively, with 15 bases between them. The CDR3 runs 13 residues. Through a sample-barcoded 5' primer and a J-beta primer mix, a second PCR was run for roughly 7 to 12 cycles. TCRdb processed the 5' RACE reads anew with MiXCR; each CDR3 protein has one entry. This table holds 910,000 or so distinct CDR3 sequences, about 53% found once. In each sample, at least 6.5 million PBMCs were isolated. The specimen was blood. The origin of this receptor is a woman aged 60-75 years in good health. The rearrangement joins TRBV12-3 or TRBV12-4 to TRBJ1-2, with D hard to call. The CDR3 sequence: CASSQRTDSGYTF. CDR3 in DNA: TGTGCCAGCAGCCAACGAACCGACTCTGGCTACACCTTC.